This TCR beta chain was identified during a study of T cell responses to AZD1222 COVID-19 vaccine. CDR1 is SGHRS and CDR2 is YFSETQ in the germline V gene. The CDR3 consists of 15 residues. With 0 bases removed from V and 3 bases from J, the gap between germline ends came to 13 bases. Regarding the study as a whole: Only five to seven AZD1222 recipients tested seropositive at baseline. Epitopes outside B.1.351 and B.1.1.7 mutated regions reportedly drew nearly half of spike TCRs.

Turning to this clone: What it binds is not known.

Method: immunoSEQ multiplex PCR; TCRdb's copy keeps in-frame clones and lacks some. The sample yields some 150,000 clones, approximately 86% seen once. The V gene is TRBV5-1, the J gene TRBJ2-7; D is possibly TRBD1 or TRBD2 (5 bases each). The source is an adult who had recovered from COVID-19. The source was peripheral blood, collected after recovery from COVID-19. The CDR3 loop is CASSLVLPGHYEQYF. DNA of the CDR3: TGCGCCAGCAGCTTGGTGCTACCGGGGCACTACGAGCAGTACTTC.